This TCR beta chain was profiled in a study of early T cells in non-severe SARS-CoV-2 infection. Findings of the study overall: Private and CD4 specificities were missed by VDJdb matching, which favored anti-spike CD8 responses.

This clonotype was picked up many times. Its matching antigen is unknown. TCRdb ran MiXCR on the 5' RACE reads and lists one entry per CDR3 protein. The sample records more than 75,000 distinct CDR3 sequences, approximately 14% being singletons. The germline gives CDR1 MDHEN, CDR2 SYDVKM. V shed 4 bases and J shed 4 bases, with 16 bases lying between them. The CDR3 has 15 residues. The chain uses TRBV28 and TRBJ1-1; D ambiguous. The TCR originated in an adult who was a healthcare worker with PCR-confirmed SARS-CoV-2 infection or an uninfected control (not recorded which). Sequenced material: whole blood. The CDR3 sequence: CASSSLTRPGTEAFF. CDR3 nucleotide sequence: TGTGCCAGCAGTTCTCTGACCCGACCGGGCACTGAAGCTTTCTTT.